Detailed here is one TCR beta chain. The sample belongs to a study of blood T cell repertoires in COVID-19. V lost 5 bases and J 1 base, leaving 11 bases between the germline ends. The CDR3 runs 14 residues. Germline V CDR1 and CDR2: SGHNT, YENEEA. Seattle researchers signed up patients amid active infection and tracked them longitudinally. Per the study methods: It was from reference gene primer amplification that nucleated cell counts were estimated. Repertoires were generated with immunoSEQ multiplex PCR, while TCRdb's copy carries only in-frame clones and drops some. The V and J calls and clone size are taken from that table; D and trimming were inferred from the DNA. The sample yields more than 300,000 clones, about nine tenths seen once.

V usage is TRBV11-3 and J usage is TRBJ2-5, with a possible D match to TRBD2 (5 bases). The receptor was derived from a woman in her thirties with COVID-19, enrolled during active disease. The sequenced sample was peripheral blood. CDR3 region: CASSQRTFQETQYF. In nucleotides, the CDR3 is TGTGCCAGCAGCCAACGGACTTTCCAAGAGACCCAGTACTTC.